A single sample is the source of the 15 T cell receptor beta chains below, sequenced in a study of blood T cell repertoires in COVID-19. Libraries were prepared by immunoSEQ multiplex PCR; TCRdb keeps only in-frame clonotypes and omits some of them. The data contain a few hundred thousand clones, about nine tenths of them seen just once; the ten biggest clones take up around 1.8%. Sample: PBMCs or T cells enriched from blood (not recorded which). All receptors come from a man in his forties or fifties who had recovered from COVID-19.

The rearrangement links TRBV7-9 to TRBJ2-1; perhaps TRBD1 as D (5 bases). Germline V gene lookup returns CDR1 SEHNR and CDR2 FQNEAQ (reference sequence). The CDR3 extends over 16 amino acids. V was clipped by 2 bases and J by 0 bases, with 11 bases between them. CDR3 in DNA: TGTGCCAGCAGCTTAAGTCTAGACAGCTCCTACAATGAGCAGTTCTTC. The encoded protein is CASSLSLDSSYNEQFF. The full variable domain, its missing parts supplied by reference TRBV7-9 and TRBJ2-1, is DTGVSQNPRHKITKRGQNVTFRCDPISEHNRLYWYRQTLGQGPEFLTYFQNEAQLEKSRLLSDRFSAERPKGSFSTLEIQRTEQGDSAMYLCASSLSLDSSYNEQFFGPGTRLTVL.

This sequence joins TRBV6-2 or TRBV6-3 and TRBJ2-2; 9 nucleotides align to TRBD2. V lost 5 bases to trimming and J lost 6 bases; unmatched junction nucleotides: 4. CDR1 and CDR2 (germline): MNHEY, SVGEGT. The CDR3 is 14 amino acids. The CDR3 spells CASSLSGGPGELFF. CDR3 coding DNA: TGTGCCAGCAGTCTTAGCGGGGGCCCCGGGGAGCTGTTTTTT.

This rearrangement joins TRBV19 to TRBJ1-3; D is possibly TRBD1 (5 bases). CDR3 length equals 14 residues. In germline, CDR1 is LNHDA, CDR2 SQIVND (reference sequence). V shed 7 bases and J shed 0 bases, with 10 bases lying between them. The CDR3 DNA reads TGTGCCAGTATGGGGCAGATCTCTGGAAACACCATATATTTT. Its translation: CASMGQISGNTIYF.

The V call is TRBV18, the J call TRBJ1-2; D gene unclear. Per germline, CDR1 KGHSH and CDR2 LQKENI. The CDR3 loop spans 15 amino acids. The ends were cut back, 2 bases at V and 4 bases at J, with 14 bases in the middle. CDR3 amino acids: CASSPGSSGTYGYTF. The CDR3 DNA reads TGTGCCAGCTCACCAGGGTCGTCGGGTACCTATGGCTACACCTTC.

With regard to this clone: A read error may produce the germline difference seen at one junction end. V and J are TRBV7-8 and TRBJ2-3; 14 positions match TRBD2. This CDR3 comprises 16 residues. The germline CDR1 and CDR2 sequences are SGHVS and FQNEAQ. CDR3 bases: TGTGCCAGCAGGTTAGGGACTAGCGGGAGCTCAGATACGCAGTATTTT. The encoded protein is CASRLGTSGSSDTQYF.

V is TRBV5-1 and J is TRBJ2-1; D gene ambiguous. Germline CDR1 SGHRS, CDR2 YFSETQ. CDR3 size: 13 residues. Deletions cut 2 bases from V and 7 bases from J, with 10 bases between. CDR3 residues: CASSFTTENEQFF. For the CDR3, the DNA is TGCGCCAGCAGCTTTACTACGGAGAATGAGCAGTTCTTC.

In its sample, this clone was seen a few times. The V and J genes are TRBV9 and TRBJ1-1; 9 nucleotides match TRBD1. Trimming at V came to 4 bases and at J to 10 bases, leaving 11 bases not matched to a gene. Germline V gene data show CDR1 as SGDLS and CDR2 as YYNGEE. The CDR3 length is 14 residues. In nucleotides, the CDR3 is TGTGCCAGCAGCCTATCCCAAGGGACAGGGTCAGCTTTCTTT. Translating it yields CASSLSQGTGSAFF.

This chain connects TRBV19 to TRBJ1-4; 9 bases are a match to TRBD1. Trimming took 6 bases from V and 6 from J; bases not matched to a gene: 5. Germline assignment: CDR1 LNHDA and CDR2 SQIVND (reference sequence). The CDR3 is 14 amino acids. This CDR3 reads CASRSRDRDEKLFF. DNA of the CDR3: TGTGCCAGTAGAAGCCGGGACAGGGATGAAAAACTGTTTTTT.

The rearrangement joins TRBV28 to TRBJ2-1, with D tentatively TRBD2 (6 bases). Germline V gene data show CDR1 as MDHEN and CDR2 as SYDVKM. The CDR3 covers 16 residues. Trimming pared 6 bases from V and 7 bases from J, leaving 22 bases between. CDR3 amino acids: CASSPYGGKRGNEQFF. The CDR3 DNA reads TGTGCCAGCAGCCCCTACGGGGGTAAGAGGGGAAATGAGCAGTTCTTC.

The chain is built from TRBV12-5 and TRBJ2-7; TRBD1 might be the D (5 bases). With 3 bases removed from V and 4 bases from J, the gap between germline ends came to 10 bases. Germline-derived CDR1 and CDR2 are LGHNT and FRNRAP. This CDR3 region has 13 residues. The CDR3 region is CASGFRDGYEQYF. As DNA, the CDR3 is TGTGCTAGTGGTTTCAGGGATGGGTACGAGCAGTACTTC.

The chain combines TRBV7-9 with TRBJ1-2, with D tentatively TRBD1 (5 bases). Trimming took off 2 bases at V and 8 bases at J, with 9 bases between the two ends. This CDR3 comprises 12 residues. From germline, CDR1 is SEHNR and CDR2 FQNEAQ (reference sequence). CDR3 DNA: TGTGCCAGCAGCTTACTTGGGGCCGGCTACACCTTC. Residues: CASSLLGAGYTF. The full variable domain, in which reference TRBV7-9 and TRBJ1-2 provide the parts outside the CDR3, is DTGVSQNPRHKITKRGQNVTFRCDPISEHNRLYWYRQTLGQGPEFLTYFQNEAQLEKSRLLSDRFSAERPKGSFSTLEIQRTEQGDSAMYLCASSLLGAGYTFGSGTRLTVV.

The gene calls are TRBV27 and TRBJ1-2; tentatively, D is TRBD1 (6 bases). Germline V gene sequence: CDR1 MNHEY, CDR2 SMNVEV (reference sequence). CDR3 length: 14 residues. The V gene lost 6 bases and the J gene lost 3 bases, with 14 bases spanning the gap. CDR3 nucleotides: TGTGCCAGCAGCCGTAACAGGGACCACTATGGCTACACCTTC. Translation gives CASSRNRDHYGYTF.

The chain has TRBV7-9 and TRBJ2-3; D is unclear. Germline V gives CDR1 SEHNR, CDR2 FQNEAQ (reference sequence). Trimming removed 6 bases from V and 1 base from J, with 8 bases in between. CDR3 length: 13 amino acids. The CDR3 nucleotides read TGTGCCAGCAGTGATGGCCGCACAGATACGCAGTATTTT. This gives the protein CASSDGRTDTQYF.

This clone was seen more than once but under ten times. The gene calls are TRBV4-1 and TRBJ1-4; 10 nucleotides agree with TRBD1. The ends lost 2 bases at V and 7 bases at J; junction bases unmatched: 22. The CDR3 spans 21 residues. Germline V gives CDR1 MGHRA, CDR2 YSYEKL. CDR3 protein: CASSQRHHGQGGLTPGEKLFF. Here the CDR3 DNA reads TGCGCCAGCAGCCAAAGACACCATGGACAGGGGGGGCTGACCCCAGGTGAAAAACTGTTTTTT.

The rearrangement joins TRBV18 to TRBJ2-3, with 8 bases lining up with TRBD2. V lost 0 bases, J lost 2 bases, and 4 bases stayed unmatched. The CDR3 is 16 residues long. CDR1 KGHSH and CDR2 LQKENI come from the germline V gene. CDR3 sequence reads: CASSPPGTSVTDTQYF. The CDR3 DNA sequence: TGTGCCAGCTCACCACCGGGGACTAGTGTCACAGATACGCAGTATTTT. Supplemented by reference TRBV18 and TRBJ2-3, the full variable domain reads NAGVMQNPRHLVRRRGQEARLRCSPMKGHSHVYWYRQLPEEGLKFMVYLQKENIIDESGMPKERFSAEFPKEGPSILRIQQVVRGDSAAYFCASSPPGTSVTDTQYFGPGTRLTVL.